Listed here are 20 T cell receptor beta chains from one sample, sequenced in a study of cytomegalovirus exposure and HLA in healthy donors. Primers: 60 Vbeta forward and 13 Jbeta reverse. Here immunoSEQ multiplex PCR was the method, and the copy in TCRdb shows in-frame clones only, minus some. The data contain approximately 290,000 clones, around 80% of them singletons. Sequences were obtained from PBMCs. The receptors were sampled from a girl aged 2-9 years in good health and CMV-seronegative.

This clone was detected a few times. The rearrangement joins TRBV2 to TRBJ1-2; 7 bases align to TRBD1. V trimming: 6 bases; J trimming: 4 bases; junction bases outside the gene matches: 5. CDR1 is SNHLY and CDR2 is FYNNEI in the germline V gene. The CDR3 has 13 amino acids. The CDR3 nucleotides are TGTGCCAGCAGCGAGGGACAGTTCTATGGCTACACCTTC. It yields the protein CASSEGQFYGYTF.

This clone was counted a single time. The rearrangement links TRBV28 to TRBJ1-5; D gene ambiguous. V was shortened by 10 bases and J by 6 bases, with 19 bases between the two germline ends. CDR1 MDHEN and CDR2 SYDVKM come from the germline V gene. The CDR3 covers 14 residues. CDR3 region: CATLMRRDVQPQHF. DNA of the CDR3: TGTGCCACCTTAATGAGGCGGGATGTTCAGCCCCAGCATTTT.

The gene calls are TRBV1 and TRBJ2-5; whether TRBD2, the table's D call, matches the DNA was not checked. TRBV1 is tagged as a pseudogene. This CDR3 has 18 residues. CDR3 residues: CTSSRERGNRDTLETQYF. The CDR3 coding sequence is TGCACCAGCAGCCGTGAGCGGGGGAACCGTGATACACTAGAGACCCAGTACTTC.

The chain is built from TRBV4-2 and TRBJ2-7; a possible D gene is TRBD2 (5 bases). CDR1 is LGHNA and CDR2 is YNFKEQ in the germline V gene. Trimming took 4 bases from V and 1 from J, leaving 11 bases between them. This CDR3 region has 14 residues. The CDR3 DNA reads as TGTGCCAGCAGCCGAGAGGGCCAATCCTACGAGCAGTACTTC. The encoded protein is CASSREGQSYEQYF.

The V and J genes are TRBV7-8 and TRBJ2-7; weak D call: TRBD1 (6 bases). CDR3 length: 17 amino acids. From germline, CDR1 is SGHVS and CDR2 FQNEAQ. V shed 4 bases and J shed 1 base, with 20 bases lying between them. This CDR3 is CASSSRATGLRSYEQYF. CDR3 bases: TGTGCCAGCAGCTCCAGGGCAACAGGGCTTAGGTCCTACGAGCAGTACTTC.

CDR3 protein: CASSQGLTKNIQYF. The CDR3 DNA reads as TGTGCCAGCAGTCAGGGCCTCACCAAAAACATTCAGTACTTC. The chain joins TRBV6-5 to TRBJ2-4; a weak D match, TRBD1 (5 bases). V shed 5 bases and J shed 2 bases, with 10 bases lying between them. This CDR3 is 14 amino acids long. Germline V gene data show CDR1 as MNHEY and CDR2 as SVGAGI.

V gene TRBV7-2 combines with J gene TRBJ1-3; TRBD1 is a possible D gene (6 bases). The CDR3 covers 16 residues. With 5 bases removed from V and 1 base from J, the gap between germline ends came to 15 bases. Germline V lookup: CDR1 SGHTA, CDR2 FQGNSA. CDR3 sequence (DNA): TGTGCCAGCAGCGCGGGAGGGGGGCGATCTGGAAACACCATATATTTT. Translated: CASSAGGGRSGNTIYF.

The chain joins TRBV18 to TRBJ2-7; D may be TRBD1 (6 bases). The length of the CDR3 is 15 residues. Trimming took off 1 base at V and 1 base at J, with 11 bases between the two ends. The V gene's germline CDR1 is KGHSH and CDR2 LQKENI. This CDR3 reads CASSPLAQGSYEQYF. CDR3 in DNA: TGTGCCAGCTCACCACTCGCTCAGGGGTCCTACGAGCAGTACTTC.

This chain links TRBV4-1 with TRBJ2-3; no reliable D call. Trimming took 1 base from V and 2 from J, leaving 10 bases between them. Germline-derived CDR1 and CDR2 are MGHRA and YSYEKL. The CDR3 totals 15 residues. This CDR3 is CASSQAQRFTDTQYF. The CDR3 DNA reads TGCGCCAGCAGCCAAGCACAGAGATTCACAGATACGCAGTATTTT.

This chain links TRBV7-9 with TRBJ1-5; TRBD1 agrees at 7 bases. Germline CDR1 reads SEHNR; CDR2 reads FQNEAQ (reference sequence). This CDR3 comprises 14 residues. Unmatched junction bases numbered 6, after V lost 5 bases and J lost 5 bases. CDR3 in amino acids: CASSGQGVDQPQHF. CDR3 in DNA: TGTGCCAGCAGCGGTCAGGGGGTGGATCAGCCCCAGCATTTT.

This chain joins TRBV7-4 and TRBJ1-1, with D unclear. The CDR3 has 14 residues. Trimming took 5 bases from V and 0 from J, leaving 10 bases between them. Germline V lookup: CDR1 SGHVT, CDR2 SQSDAQ. The CDR3 sequence: CASSGLQMNTEAFF. CDR3 DNA: TGTGCCAGCAGCGGACTGCAGATGAACACTGAAGCTTTCTTT. The entire variable domain, with the rest obtained from reference TRBV7-4 and TRBJ1-1, is as follows: GAGVSQSPRYKVAKRGRDVALRCDSISGHVTLYWYRQTLGQGSEVLTYSQSDAQRDKSGRPSGRFSAERPERSVSTLKIQRTEQGDSAVYLCASSGLQMNTEAFFGQGTRLTVV.

The chain recombines TRBV4-1 with TRBJ2-7, with TRBD1 identical over 7 bases. With V trimmed by 3 bases and J by 2 bases, 4 bases remained unmatched. CDR3 size: 14 residues. The germline CDR1 and CDR2 sequences are MGHRA and YSYEKL. In DNA form, the CDR3 reads TGCGCCAGCAGCCATAGGACAGGAACCTACGAGCAGTACTTC. Encoded protein: CASSHRTGTYEQYF.

The chain has TRBV27 and TRBJ2-3; possible D gene TRBD1, 7 bases. V was pared by 2 bases and J by 4 bases, with 16 bases between. Germline V gene sequence: CDR1 MNHEY, CDR2 SMNVEV (reference sequence). The CDR3 runs to 16 residues. CDR3 nucleotide sequence: TGTGCCAGCAGTTTAGCTCGCCAGGGGGGTCCAGATACGCAGTATTTT. Translated, it gives CASSLARQGGPDTQYF.

V usage is TRBV5-1 and J usage is TRBJ2-5, with TRBD1 matching over 7 bases. This CDR3 is 18 amino acids long. V shed 4 bases, J shed 1 base, and the junction held 16 bases outside the gene matches. Germline assignment: CDR1 SGHRS and CDR2 YFSETQ. The CDR3 bases are TGCGCCAGCAGCACAAGACAGGGTCTGATTTTTGTCCAAGAGACCCAGTACTTC. Translated: CASSTRQGLIFVQETQYF.

The rearrangement uses TRBV4-2 and TRBJ2-7, with 12 bases lining up with TRBD2. This CDR3 spans 16 amino acids. Germline V gene sequence: CDR1 LGHNA, CDR2 YNFKEQ. Trimming cost V 0 bases and J 3 bases; bases outside gene matches: 3. The CDR3 DNA is TGTGCCAGCAGCCAAGAAATGACTAGCGGGAGCTACGAGCAGTACTTC. Encoded protein: CASSQEMTSGSYEQYF.

The rearrangement joins TRBV6-1 to TRBJ2-7; possible D gene TRBD2, 5 bases. The V gene's germline CDR1 is MNHNS and CDR2 SASEGT. V gave up 1 base and J gave up 3 bases, with 13 bases separating them. The length of the CDR3 is 15 residues. CDR3 in DNA: TGTGCCAGCAGTGAAGGTCAAGCGGTGATCTACGAGCAGTACTTC. As protein: CASSEGQAVIYEQYF.

The rearrangement uses TRBV7-3 and TRBJ2-3; 14 bases are a match to TRBD2. The CDR3 runs to 19 residues. CDR1 and CDR2 from the germline V gene are SGHTA and FQGTGA. Germline trimming cut 0 bases from V and 2 bases from J; bases unmatched to any gene: 7. CDR3 nucleotides: TGTGCCAGCAGCTTAACCGCCACGACTAGCGGGAGGGACACAGATACGCAGTATTTT. The encoded protein is CASSLTATTSGRDTDTQYF. Looking up the rest from reference TRBV7-3 and TRBJ2-3 gives the full variable domain: GAGVSQTPSNKVTEKGKYVELRCDPISGHTALYWYRQSLGQGPEFLIYFQGTGAADDSGLPNDRFFAVRPEGSVSTLKIQRTERGDSAVYLCASSLTATTSGRDTDTQYFGPGTRLTVL.

This chain links TRBV7-9 with TRBJ2-5, with TRBD1 matching 10 bases. Per germline, CDR1 SEHNR and CDR2 FQNEAQ (reference sequence). CDR3 length: 16 residues. J was trimmed by 4 bases and V by 4 bases; bases with no gene match: 9. The CDR3 DNA is TGTGCCAGCAGCTCACAGACCCGGACAGGGGGAGAGACCCAGTACTTC. Its protein product is CASSSQTRTGGETQYF.

The J gene is TRBJ2-1, the V gene TRBV30; 11 bases fit TRBD2. The germline V gene has CDR1 GTSNPN and CDR2 SVGIG (reference sequence). This CDR3 region has 15 residues. V lost 2 bases, J lost 4 bases, and 4 bases stayed unmatched. CDR3: CAWSPRLAGYNEQFF. The CDR3 bases are TGTGCCTGGAGTCCAAGACTAGCGGGGTACAATGAGCAGTTCTTC.

V usage is TRBV27 and J usage is TRBJ1-1; TRBD1 might be the D (6 bases). Germline CDR1 MNHEY, CDR2 SMNVEV (reference sequence). CDR3 length: 14 amino acids. Between the trimmed V and J ends, which lost 5 bases and 1 base, there was a span of 11 bases. This CDR3 is CASSRARGNTEAFF. For the CDR3, the DNA is TGTGCCAGCAGTCGGGCCAGGGGGAACACTGAAGCTTTCTTT.